These 15 T cell receptor beta chains share one sample of origin, sequenced in a study of T cells after yellow fever vaccination (dated by TCRdb to between 2018 and 2021). The library was prepared using 5' RACE. These reads were obtained on an Illumina HiSeq 2500. TCRdb's own reprocessing of the public reads used fastp at Q25 and MiXCR and kept productive beta chains. Each record represents a unique CDR3 protein, reported with the most common genes and DNA among its rows. The sample table contains approximately 47,000 distinct CDR3 sequences; only one count was recorded for 5% to 8% of them. The ten largest clones take up around 9.3% of the sample. According to the study, the label for this sample's treatment or condition signals: live attenuated yellow fever vaccine strain. The sequences come from PBMCs, either bulk or a sorted T-cell subset (CD4+, CD8+, memory, or dextramer-sorted; not recorded which), collected 45 days after the yellow fever booster vaccination. These receptors originate from a man between 25 and 39 years old who received the YFV17D yellow fever vaccine.

This clonotype came up many times. The V gene is TRBV6-6, the J gene TRBJ1-1; D remains unclear. V lost 4 bases, J lost 1 base, and 7 bases lay in between. CDR1 MNHNY and CDR2 SVGAGI come from the germline V gene (reference sequence). The CDR3 runs 13 residues. CDR3 amino acids: CASSLDGNTEAFF. CDR3 coding DNA: TGTGCCAGCAGTTTAGACGGGAACACTGAAGCTTTCTTT.

This chain links TRBV3-1 with TRBJ2-2; D is undetermined. CDR3 length: 15 amino acids. Per the germline V gene, CDR1 is LGHDT and CDR2 is YNNKEL (reference sequence). The germline V and J ends were trimmed by 0 bases and 4 bases, with 9 bases remaining between them. The DNA for the CDR3 is TGTGCCAGCAGCCAAGATCGGGCCTTCACCGGGGAGCTGTTTTTT. Protein product: CASSQDRAFTGELFF.

There are a few counts of this clonotype. This chain uses TRBV2 with TRBJ2-7, with 8 nucleotides matching TRBD2. After removal of 0 bases from V and 3 bases from J, the junction contained 13 bases not matched to a gene. The CDR3 is 18 residues long. The germline V gene encodes CDR1 SNHLY and CDR2 FYNNEI. The CDR3 is CASSEARPSGRGLYEQYF. The CDR3 nucleotides are TGTGCCAGCAGTGAAGCGCGCCCTAGCGGGCGGGGTCTCTACGAGCAGTACTTC.

As for this clonotype: A much larger clone lies a single base off, so this may be a read error. This likely comes from a read error, as the CDR3 has no conserved phenylalanine or tryptophan at its end. The chain joins TRBV27 to TRBJ2-7; 8 bases are a match to TRBD1. CDR1 MNHEY and CDR2 SMNVEV come from the germline V gene (reference sequence). J gave up 1 base and V 3 bases, and 2 bases lay outside the gene matches. The CDR3 has 14 amino acids. Written as DNA, the CDR3 is TGTGCCAGCAGTTTCAGGGGGCAATCCTACGAGCAGTACATC. Protein sequence: CASSFRGQSYEQYI.

This clonotype came up many times. The chain combines TRBV10-2 with TRBJ2-5; D is undetermined. V lost 4 bases to trimming and J lost 4 bases, with 7 bases between them. The CDR3 spans 12 residues. CDR1 and CDR2 from the germline V gene are WSHSY and SAAADI. The CDR3 spells CASSVTGETQYF. The CDR3 DNA is TGCGCCAGCAGTGTTACGGGAGAGACCCAGTACTTC.

The J gene is TRBJ2-5, the V gene TRBV29-1; a weak D match, TRBD2 (6 bases). Germline V lookup: CDR1 SQVTM, CDR2 ANQGSEA. CDR3 length: 15 residues. Trimming left V 4 bases short and J 2 bases short, with 17 bases between. CDR3 loop: CSVGGGGRKQETQYF. For the CDR3, the DNA is TGCAGCGTTGGGGGAGGAGGGAGAAAACAAGAGACCCAGTACTTC.

In its sample, this clonotype was seen a few times. The CDR3, as DNA: TGCGCCAGCAGCCTAAGGACAGGGGACTTTTTCTCTGGGGCCAACGTCCTGACTTTC. Its protein is CASSLRTGDFFSGANVLTF. This chain joins TRBV4-3 and TRBJ2-6; 9 nucleotides align to TRBD1. The CDR3 extends over 19 amino acids. Losses at the gene ends were 4 bases for V and 0 bases for J; bases not matched to a gene: 10. The germline CDR1 and CDR2 sequences are LGHNA and YSLEER.

V is TRBV19 and J is TRBJ1-2; TRBD1 is a possible D gene (5 bases). Trimming removed 1 base at V and 3 bases at J, with 6 bases between. Germline CDR1 and CDR2: LNHDA and SQIVND (reference sequence). The CDR3 extends over 13 amino acids. Here the CDR3 DNA reads TGTGCCAGTAGTATAGGAGGGGACTATGGCTACACCTTC. Its translation: CASSIGGDYGYTF.

The rearrangement joins TRBV10-3 to TRBJ2-7, with 7 bases lining up with TRBD1. Germline V lookup: CDR1 ENHRY, CDR2 SYGVKD. After removal of 6 bases from V and 2 bases from J, the junction contained 10 bases not matched to a gene. The CDR3 totals 15 residues. For the CDR3, the DNA is TGTGCCATCAGACCCAGGGACAGCGAAGCCTACGAGCAGTACTTC. Residues: CAIRPRDSEAYEQYF.

In this sample, this clonotype turned up many times. The chain joins TRBV20-1 to TRBJ2-7; a weak D match, TRBD2 (5 bases). The CDR3 runs to 11 residues. Per germline, CDR1 DFQATT and CDR2 SNEGSKA (reference sequence). The ends were cut back, 5 bases at V and 4 bases at J, with 9 bases in the middle. CDR3 region: CSAEGKYEQYF. The CDR3 nucleotides read TGCAGTGCTGAGGGAAAGTACGAGCAGTACTTC.

The table lists this clonotype with many counts. The rearrangement joins TRBV10-2 to TRBJ2-5; TRBD1 matches at 7 bases. V shed 4 bases and J 5 bases; nucleotides not matched to a gene: 13. The germline CDR1 and CDR2 sequences are WSHSY and SAAADI. This CDR3 is 16 amino acids long. The CDR3 bases are TGCGCCAGCAGTGCCCCTAAGACAGGGCGACGGGAGACCCAGTACTTC. The encoded protein is CASSAPKTGRRETQYF.

This clonotype has only a few counts. This sequence joins TRBV28 and TRBJ2-5, with D maybe TRBD1 (6 bases). This CDR3 has 16 amino acids. V was shortened by 4 bases and J by 4 bases, with 19 bases between the two germline ends. Looked up from germline, CDR1 is MDHEN and CDR2 is SYDVKM. DNA for the CDR3: TGTGCCAGCAGTTCTCCACGAACAGGGTACGGAGAGACCCAGTACTTC. Translated: CASSSPRTGYGETQYF.

The sample holds many counts of this clonotype. V usage is TRBV4-3 and J usage is TRBJ1-4; 10 nucleotides match TRBD1. Per germline, CDR1 LGHNA and CDR2 YSLEER. V dropped 4 bases and J dropped 8; count of bases not matched to a gene: 10. This CDR3 spans 16 amino acids. CDR3 nucleotides: TGCGCCAGCAGCCGCACTGGGGACAGGGGCTGGGAAAAACTGTTTTTT. Its protein is CASSRTGDRGWEKLFF.

The chain uses TRBV7-2 and TRBJ1-2; TRBD1 matches at 8 bases. After removal of 3 bases from V and 7 bases from J, the junction contained 7 bases not matched to a gene. This CDR3 is 14 amino acids long. The germline CDR1 and CDR2 sequences are SGHTA and FQGNSA. CDR3 sequence reads: CASSFGQGGSGYTF. As DNA, the CDR3 is TGTGCCAGCAGCTTCGGACAGGGAGGGTCTGGCTACACCTTC.

In this sample, this clonotype turned up many times. The chain's CDR3 is CASSQVQGVGETQYF. The CDR3 nucleotides read TGCGCCAGCAGCCAAGTACAGGGGGTCGGGGAGACCCAGTACTTC. The chain couples TRBV4-1 to TRBJ2-5; TRBD1 matches at 8 bases. Germline-derived CDR1 and CDR2 are MGHRA and YSYEKL. The CDR3 is 15 amino acids. J was trimmed by 5 bases and V by 1 base; bases with no gene match: 6.